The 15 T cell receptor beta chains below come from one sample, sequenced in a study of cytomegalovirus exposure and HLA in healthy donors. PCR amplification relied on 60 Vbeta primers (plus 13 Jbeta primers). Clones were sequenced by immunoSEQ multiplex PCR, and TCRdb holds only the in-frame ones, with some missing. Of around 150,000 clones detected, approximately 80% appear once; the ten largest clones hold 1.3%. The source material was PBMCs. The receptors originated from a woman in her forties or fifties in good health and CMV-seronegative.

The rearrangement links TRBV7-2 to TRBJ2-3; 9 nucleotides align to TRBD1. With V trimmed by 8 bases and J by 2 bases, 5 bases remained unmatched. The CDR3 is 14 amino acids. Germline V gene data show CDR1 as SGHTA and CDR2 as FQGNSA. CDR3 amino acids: CASSWDRATDTQYF. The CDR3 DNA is TGTGCCAGCTCCTGGGACAGGGCCACAGATACGCAGTATTTT.

The CDR3: CASREGTVGYGYTF. The CDR3, as DNA: TGTGCCAGCAGAGAGGGGACAGTGGGTTATGGCTACACCTTC. The chain links TRBV7-3 to TRBJ1-2, with 7 bases fitting TRBD1. The V and J ends lost 6 bases and 5 bases, in that order; junction bases with no gene match: 9. The germline V gene has CDR1 SGHTA and CDR2 FQGTGA. The CDR3 is 14 residues long. The full variable domain, completed using reference TRBV7-3 and TRBJ1-2, is GAGVSQTPSNKVTEKGKYVELRCDPISGHTALYWYRQSLGQGPEFLIYFQGTGAADDSGLPNDRFFAVRPEGSVSTLKIQRTERGDSAVYLCASREGTVGYGYTFGSGTRLTVV.

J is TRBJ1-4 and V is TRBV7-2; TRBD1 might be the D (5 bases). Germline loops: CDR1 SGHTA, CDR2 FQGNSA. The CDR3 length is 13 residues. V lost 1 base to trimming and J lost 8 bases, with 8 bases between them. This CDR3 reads CASSLVRQEKLFF. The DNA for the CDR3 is TGTGCCAGCAGCTTAGTCAGACAGGAAAAACTGTTTTTT.

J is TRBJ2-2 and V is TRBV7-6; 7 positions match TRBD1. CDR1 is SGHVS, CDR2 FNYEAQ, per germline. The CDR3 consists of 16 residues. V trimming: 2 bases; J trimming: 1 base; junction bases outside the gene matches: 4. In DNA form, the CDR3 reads TGTGCCAGCAGCTTACAGACAGGGAAGAACACCGGGGAGCTGTTTTTT. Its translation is CASSLQTGKNTGELFF.

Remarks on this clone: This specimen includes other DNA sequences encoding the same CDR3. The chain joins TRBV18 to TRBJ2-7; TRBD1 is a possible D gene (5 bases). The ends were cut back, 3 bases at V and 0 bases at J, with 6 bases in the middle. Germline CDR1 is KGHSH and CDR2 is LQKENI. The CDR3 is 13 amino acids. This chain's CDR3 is CASSPQGSYEQYF. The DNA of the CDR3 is TGTGCCAGCTCACCGCAGGGCTCCTACGAGCAGTACTTC.

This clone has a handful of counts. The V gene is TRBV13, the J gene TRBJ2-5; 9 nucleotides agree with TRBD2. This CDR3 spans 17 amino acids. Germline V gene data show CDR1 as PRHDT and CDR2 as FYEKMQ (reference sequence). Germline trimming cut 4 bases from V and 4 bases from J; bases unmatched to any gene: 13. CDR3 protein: CASSSKRAGGAPETQYF. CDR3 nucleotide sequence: TGTGCCAGCAGCTCCAAAAGAGCGGGGGGAGCCCCAGAGACCCAGTACTTC. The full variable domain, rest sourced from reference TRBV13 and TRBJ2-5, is AAGVIQSPRHLIKEKRETATLKCYPIPRHDTVYWYQQGPGQDPQFLISFYEKMQSDKGSIPDRFSAQQFSDYHSELNMSSLELGDSALYFCASSSKRAGGAPETQYFGPGTRLLVL.

The CDR3 DNA sequence: TGCGCCAGCGGGGGGGGGTCCCTCTCCTACAATGAGCAGTTCTTC. This codes for CASGGGSLSYNEQFF. The chain couples TRBV5-1 to TRBJ2-1; TRBD2 aligns across 7 bases. The CDR3 totals 15 residues. V was clipped by 7 bases and J by 0 bases; unmatched bases: 7. Looked up from germline, CDR1 is SGHRS and CDR2 is YFSETQ.

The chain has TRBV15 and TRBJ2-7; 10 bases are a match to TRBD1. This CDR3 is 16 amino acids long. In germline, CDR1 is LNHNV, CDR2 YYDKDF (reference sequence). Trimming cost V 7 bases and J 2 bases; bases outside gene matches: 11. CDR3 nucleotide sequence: TGTGCCACCACCCCCGGGACAGGGGTGAGGACCTACGAGCAGTACTTC. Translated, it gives CATTPGTGVRTYEQYF.

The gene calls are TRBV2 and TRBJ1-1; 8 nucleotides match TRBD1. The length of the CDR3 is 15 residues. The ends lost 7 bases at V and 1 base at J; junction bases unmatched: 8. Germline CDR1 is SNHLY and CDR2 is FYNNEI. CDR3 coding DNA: TGTGCCAGCAACGTCGCCGGACAGGGGAACACTGAAGCTTTCTTT. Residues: CASNVAGQGNTEAFF. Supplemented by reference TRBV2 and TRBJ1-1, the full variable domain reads EPEVTQTPSHQVTQMGQEVILRCVPISNHLYFYWYRQILGQKVEFLVSFYNNEISEKSEIFDDQFSVERPDGSNFTLKIRSTKLEDSAMYFCASNVAGQGNTEAFFGQGTRLTVV.

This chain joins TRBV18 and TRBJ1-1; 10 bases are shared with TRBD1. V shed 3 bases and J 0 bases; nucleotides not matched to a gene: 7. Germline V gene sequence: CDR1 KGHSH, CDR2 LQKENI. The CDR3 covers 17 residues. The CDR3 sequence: CASSPIPGQGMNTEAFF. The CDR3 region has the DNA TGTGCCAGCTCACCCATCCCGGGACAGGGGATGAACACTGAAGCTTTCTTT.

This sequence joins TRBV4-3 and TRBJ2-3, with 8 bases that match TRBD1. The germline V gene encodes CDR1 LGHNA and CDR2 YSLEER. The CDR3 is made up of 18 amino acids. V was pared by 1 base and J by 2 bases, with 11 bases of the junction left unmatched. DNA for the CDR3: TGCGCCAGCAGCCAAGGCCCTCGGACAGGGCTGAACACAGATACGCAGTATTTT. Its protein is CASSQGPRTGLNTDTQYF.

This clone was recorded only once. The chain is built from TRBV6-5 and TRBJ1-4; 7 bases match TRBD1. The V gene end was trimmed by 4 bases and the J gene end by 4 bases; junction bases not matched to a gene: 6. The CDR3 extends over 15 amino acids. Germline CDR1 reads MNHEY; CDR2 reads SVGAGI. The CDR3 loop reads CASSWTGTVNEKLFF. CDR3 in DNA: TGTGCCAGCAGTTGGACCGGGACAGTTAATGAAAAACTGTTTTTT.

The CDR3 nucleotides read TGTGCCAGCGGTCAGGGGACCTACGAGCAGTACTTC. As protein: CASGQGTYEQYF. This chain uses TRBV28 with TRBJ2-7; maybe TRBD1 (6 bases). Per the germline V gene, CDR1 is MDHEN and CDR2 is SYDVKM. The CDR3 totals 12 residues. V was cut by 8 bases and J by 2 bases, with 10 bases left in between.

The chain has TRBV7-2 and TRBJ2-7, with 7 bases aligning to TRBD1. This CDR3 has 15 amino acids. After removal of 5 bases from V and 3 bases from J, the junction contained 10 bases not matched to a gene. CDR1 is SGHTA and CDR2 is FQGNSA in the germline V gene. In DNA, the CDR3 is TGTGCCAGCAGCCTAGAAGGGGGCAGGGTCTACGAGCAGTACTTC. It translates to CASSLEGGRVYEQYF.

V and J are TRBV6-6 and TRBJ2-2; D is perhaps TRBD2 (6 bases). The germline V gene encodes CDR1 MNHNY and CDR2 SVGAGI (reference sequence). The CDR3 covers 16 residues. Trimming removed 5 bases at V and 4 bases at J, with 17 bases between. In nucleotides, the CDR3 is TGTGCCAGCAGTCGAGCCCTAGGAGGGAGCACCGGGGAGCTGTTTTTT. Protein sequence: CASSRALGGSTGELFF.